The 18 T cell receptor beta chains below come from one sample, sequenced in a study of CD8+ T cells in alopecia areata. As the sequencing template, cDNA was produced by extracting RNA and reverse transcribing it. Produced via immunoSEQ multiplex PCR; TCRdb's table is partial and in-frame only. The sample lists 120,000 or so clones, over 60% occurring once. The sample taken for sequencing was CD4+ T cells sorted from blood. All receptors derive from a human donor in good health.

This clone came up a few times. This chain connects TRBV7-2 to TRBJ2-7; TRBD2 aligns across 9 bases. This CDR3 has 14 residues. Germline V gene data show CDR1 as SGHTA and CDR2 as FQGNSA. V trimming: 4 bases; J trimming: 3 bases; junction bases outside the gene matches: 4. CDR3 in amino acids: CASSSGTSYYEQYF. The CDR3 DNA sequence: TGTGCCAGCAGCTCCGGGACTAGCTACTACGAGCAGTACTTC.

The CDR3 bases are TGTGCCAGCAGCCCCCCCCGTGGCGGGGGCACAGATACGCAGTATTTT. It translates to CASSPPRGGGTDTQYF. This chain uses TRBV7-6 with TRBJ2-3; perhaps TRBD2 as D (6 bases). This CDR3 comprises 16 residues. V was cut by 5 bases and J by 1 base, with 16 bases left in between. The V gene's germline CDR1 is SGHVS and CDR2 FNYEAQ. Looking up the rest from reference TRBV7-6 and TRBJ2-3 gives the full variable domain: GAGVSQSPRYKVTKRGQDVALRCDPISGHVSLYWYRQALGQGPEFLTYFNYEAQQDKSGLPNDRFSAERPEGSISTLTIQRTEQRDSAMYRCASSPPRGGGTDTQYFGPGTRLTVL.

Written as DNA, the CDR3 is TGTGCCAGCAAGAAGGGGAACCTAGAGACCCAGTACTTC. Translated: CASKKGNLETQYF. This rearrangement joins TRBV25-1 to TRBJ2-5; D might be TRBD1 (5 bases). The CDR3 sequence is 13 residues long. Germline V gene data show CDR1 as MGHDK and CDR2 as SYGVNS. V lost 7 bases and J 4 bases, leaving 13 bases between the germline ends.

The chain recombines TRBV2 with TRBJ2-3; D might be TRBD1 (6 bases). Germline CDR1 SNHLY, CDR2 FYNNEI. This CDR3 contains 15 residues. V was clipped by 2 bases and J by 5 bases, with 14 bases between them. In DNA, the CDR3 is TGTGCCAGCAGTGAATCGTGGGGGCCCGGAGATACGCAGTATTTT. Amino acid sequence: CASSESWGPGDTQYF. Full variable domain (remainder filled in from reference TRBV2 and TRBJ2-3): EPEVTQTPSHQVTQMGQEVILRCVPISNHLYFYWYRQILGQKVEFLVSFYNNEISEKSEIFDDQFSVERPDGSNFTLKIRSTKLEDSAMYFCASSESWGPGDTQYFGPGTRLTVL.

The V call is TRBV23-1, the J call TRBJ1-4, with TRBD1 as a possible D gene (5 bases). TRBV23-1 is filed as an ORF, its function uncertain. V shed 11 bases and J shed 7 bases, with 14 bases lying between them. The CDR3 loop spans 12 amino acids. This CDR3 reads CARGGMCEKLFF. The CDR3 DNA is TGCGCCCGGGGGGGAATGTGTGAAAAACTGTTTTTT.

The rearrangement joins TRBV6-1 to TRBJ2-5; 10 positions match TRBD2. V lost 2 bases, J lost 3 bases, and 3 bases stayed unmatched. The CDR3 has 15 residues. Germline V gene sequence: CDR1 MNHNS, CDR2 SASEGT. CDR3 coding DNA: TGTGCCAGCAGTGAAACGCTAGCGGGGGAAGAGACCCAGTACTTC. Residues: CASSETLAGEETQYF.

This clone was observed a few times. The CDR3 DNA sequence: TGCGCCAGCAGCCAAGGAATTGCGGGGGGCTTGACCTCCTACAATGAGCAGTTCTTC. Residues: CASSQGIAGGLTSYNEQFF. The chain links TRBV4-1 to TRBJ2-1; 8 nucleotides line up with TRBD2. V was clipped by 1 base and J by 0 bases; unmatched bases: 11. The CDR3 has 19 amino acids. Per the germline V gene, CDR1 is MGHRA and CDR2 is YSYEKL.

The V call is TRBV30, the J call TRBJ1-2; D not certain. The CDR3 sequence is 11 residues long. V was pared by 8 bases and J by 4 bases, with 11 bases between. Germline V CDR1 and CDR2: GTSNPN, SVGIG (reference sequence). The CDR3, as DNA: TGTGCCGGGAACAGCCTCTATGGCTACACCTTC. It codes for CAGNSLYGYTF.

Comments on this clone: At one end, the junction sequence differs from germline, possibly due to a read error. J is TRBJ2-6 and V is TRBV4-1; D is uncertain. This CDR3 contains 16 residues. Germline V CDR1 and CDR2: MGHRA, YSYEKL. Written as DNA, the CDR3 is TGTGCCAGCAGCGTAGTCGGAGTCTCTGGGGCCAACGTCCTGACTTTC. Residues: CASSVVGVSGANVLTF.

Here the CDR3 DNA reads TGTGCCAGCAGCTTGGGCAGCCTGAATCAGCCCCAGCATTTT. It is translated as CASSLGSLNQPQHF. The rearrangement uses TRBV5-6 and TRBJ1-5; D gene ambiguous. Germline V gene lookup returns CDR1 SGHDT and CDR2 YYEEEE. The CDR3 covers 14 residues. The V end was cut by 0 bases, the J end by 4 bases, with 8 bases between.

This chain uses TRBV30 with TRBJ1-4; D unclear. Germline V lookup: CDR1 GTSNPN, CDR2 SVGIG (reference sequence). The CDR3 has 11 residues. Between the trimmed V and J ends, which lost 3 bases and 10 bases, there was a span of 9 bases. The CDR3 DNA is TGTGCCTGGAGACCCGAGGCAAAACTGTTTTTT. It yields the protein CAWRPEAKLFF.

V gene TRBV19 combines with J gene TRBJ1-2, with a possible D match to TRBD1 (5 bases). This CDR3 is built from 14 residues. Trimming stripped 1 base from V and 7 bases from J, with 13 bases between. Germline CDR1 and CDR2: LNHDA and SQIVND (reference sequence). The CDR3 sequence is CASSIAGAESGYTF. The DNA of the CDR3 is TGTGCCAGTAGTATAGCCGGGGCGGAGAGTGGCTACACCTTC.

The V gene is TRBV27, the J gene TRBJ1-4, with 7 bases that match TRBD1. The CDR3 runs 15 residues. Looked up from germline, CDR1 is MNHEY and CDR2 is SMNVEV (reference sequence). Trimming at V came to 4 bases and at J to 3 bases, leaving 5 bases not matched to a gene. CDR3 sequence: CASSSRDRPNEKLFF. The CDR3 bases are TGTGCCAGCAGTTCCCGGGACAGACCTAATGAAAAACTGTTTTTT.

This sequence joins TRBV5-4 and TRBJ2-3; the match to TRBD2 covers 13 bases. V shed 6 bases, J shed 9 bases, and the junction held 7 bases outside the gene matches. The CDR3 runs to 14 residues. Germline lookup yields CDR1 SGHNT and CDR2 YYREEE (reference sequence). CDR3 sequence (DNA): TGTGCCAGCACCACTAGCGGGGGGGTATCGACGCAGTATTTT. It is translated as CASTTSGGVSTQYF.

The chain has TRBV4-1 and TRBJ2-7, with D possibly being TRBD1 (6 bases). The CDR3 runs to 14 residues. From germline, CDR1 is MGHRA and CDR2 YSYEKL. V lost 0 bases to trimming and J lost 6 bases, with 12 bases between them. The CDR3 region is CASSQDNRVGEQYF. Written as DNA, the CDR3 is TGCGCCAGCAGCCAAGATAACAGGGTGGGCGAGCAGTACTTC.

This sequence joins TRBV29-1 and TRBJ2-5, with a possible D match to TRBD2 (6 bases). Germline CDR1 reads SQVTM; CDR2 reads ANQGSEA. V dropped 4 bases and J dropped 7 bases, with 22 bases sitting between them. This CDR3 is 15 amino acids long. The DNA for the CDR3 is TGCAGCGTTGGCGATAAACGGGGGTCCAAGGGGACCCAGTACTTC. It yields the protein CSVGDKRGSKGTQYF.

The rearrangement joins TRBV9 to TRBJ2-5; D not certain. The CDR3 covers 13 residues. Trimming stripped 0 bases from V and 5 bases from J, with 8 bases between. Per germline, CDR1 SGDLS and CDR2 YYNGEE. The CDR3 bases are TGTGCCAGCAGCGTAGGGTTATCGGAGACCCAGTACTTC. It yields the protein CASSVGLSETQYF.

This clone was picked up many times. The V and J genes are TRBV30 and TRBJ2-2; 9 bases fit TRBD2. J lost 2 bases, V lost 4 bases, and 8 bases had no gene match. Germline V gene data show CDR1 as GTSNPN and CDR2 as SVGIG (reference sequence). The CDR3 is 16 residues long. The CDR3 DNA reads TGTGCCTGGAATGGGAAGCGGGGGGCCAACACCGGGGAGCTGTTTTTT. Translated: CAWNGKRGANTGELFF.